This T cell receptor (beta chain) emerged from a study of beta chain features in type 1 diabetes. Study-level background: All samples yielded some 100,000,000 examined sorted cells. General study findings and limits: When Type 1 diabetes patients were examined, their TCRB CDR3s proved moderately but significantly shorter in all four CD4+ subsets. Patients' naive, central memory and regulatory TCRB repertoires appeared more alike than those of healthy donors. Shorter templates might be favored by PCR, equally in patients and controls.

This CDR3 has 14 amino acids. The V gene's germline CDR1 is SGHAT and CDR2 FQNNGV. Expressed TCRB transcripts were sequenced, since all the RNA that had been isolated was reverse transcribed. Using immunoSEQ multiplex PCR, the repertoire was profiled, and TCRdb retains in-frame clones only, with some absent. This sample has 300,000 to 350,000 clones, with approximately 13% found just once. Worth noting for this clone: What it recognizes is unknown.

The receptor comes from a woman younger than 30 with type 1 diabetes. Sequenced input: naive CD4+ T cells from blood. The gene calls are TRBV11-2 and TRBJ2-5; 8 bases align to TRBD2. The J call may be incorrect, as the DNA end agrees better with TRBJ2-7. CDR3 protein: CASSFAGTSYEQYF. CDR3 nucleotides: TGTGCCAGCAGCTTCGCCGGGACTAGCTACGAGCAGTACTTC.